The rows below give T cell receptor beta chains drawn from one sample of a study of cytotoxic CD8 clonotypes in ibrutinib-treated CLL. Here immunoSEQ multiplex PCR was the method, and the copy in TCRdb shows in-frame clones only, minus some. The sample holds approximately 60,000 clones; roughly 50% are singletons and the top ten take 24%. Sequencing was performed on PBMCs, taken at disease progression, from a patient treated with ibrutinib. These receptor sequences come from a human donor with chronic lymphocytic leukemia. CDR3s include the opening cysteine and the closing phenylalanine or tryptophan. Fields, in order: J gene, clone size, V gene, D gene, CDR3 protein, CDR3 DNA. A D gene is named only where the DNA matches it firmly. The size field is filled for only some rows; it gives once, few, many or a size class.

j_gene: TRBJ2-7
abundance: .
v_gene: TRBV15
d_gene: TRBD1
CDR3aa: CATRKGQGASDEQYF
CDR3nt: TGTGCCACCAGGAAGGGACAGGGGGCCTCCGACGAGCAGTACTTC

j_gene: TRBJ2-7
abundance: .
v_gene: TRBV5-5
d_gene: .
CDR3aa: CASSLGVADFYEQYF
CDR3nt: TGTGCCAGCAGCTTAGGCGTGGCAGATTTCTACGAGCAGTACTTC

j_gene: TRBJ1-2
abundance: few
v_gene: TRBV18
d_gene: .
CDR3aa: CASSPRDLDGYTF
CDR3nt: TGTGCCAGCTCACCAAGGGATCTCGATGGCTACACCTTC

j_gene: TRBJ1-3
abundance: .
v_gene: TRBV11-2
d_gene: .
CDR3aa: CASSLTDQGSGNTIYF
CDR3nt: TGTGCCAGCAGCTTAACGGACCAGGGGTCTGGAAACACCATATATTTT

j_gene: TRBJ1-5
abundance: .
v_gene: TRBV15
d_gene: .
CDR3aa: CATSRTGVTEPQHF
CDR3nt: TGTGCCACCAGCAGGACAGGAGTCACAGAGCCCCAGCATTTT

j_gene: TRBJ2-4
abundance: few
v_gene: TRBV5-4
d_gene: .
CDR3aa: CASSRERGSKNIQYF
CDR3nt: TGTGCCAGCAGCAGGGAGAGGGGGTCCAAAAACATTCAGTACTTC

j_gene: TRBJ1-2
abundance: once
v_gene: TRBV4-2
d_gene: .
CDR3aa: CASSQEVRNYGYTF
CDR3nt: TGTGCCAGCAGCCAAGAAGTGAGAAACTATGGCTACACCTTC

j_gene: TRBJ2-2
abundance: .
v_gene: TRBV7-7
d_gene: .
CDR3aa: CASSLVPSDGTGELFF
CDR3nt: TGTGCTAGCAGCTTAGTCCCTAGCGACGGCACCGGGGAGCTGTTTTTT

j_gene: TRBJ1-2
abundance: few
v_gene: TRBV29-1
d_gene: .
CDR3aa: CSVEQGNGYTF
CDR3nt: TGCAGCGTTGAACAGGGCAATGGCTACACCTTC

j_gene: TRBJ1-2
abundance: .
v_gene: TRBV6-1
d_gene: .
CDR3aa: CASSEQDFYGYTF
CDR3nt: TGTGCCAGCAGTGAACAGGATTTCTATGGCTACACCTTC

j_gene: TRBJ2-1
abundance: .
v_gene: TRBV30
d_gene: TRBD2
CDR3aa: CAWSSLPRDFVPSGSPFF
CDR3nt: TGTGCCTGGAGTTCCCTCCCCCGGGACTTTGTCCCTAGCGGGAGCCCGTTCTTC

j_gene: TRBJ2-5
abundance: .
v_gene: TRBV28
d_gene: TRBD1
CDR3aa: CASSQNRDRGRETQYF
CDR3nt: TGTGCCAGCAGCCAAAACCGGGACAGGGGGCGGGAGACCCAGTACTTC

j_gene: TRBJ2-2
abundance: few
v_gene: TRBV2
d_gene: .
CDR3aa: CASSEAIYAFGAGELFF
CDR3nt: TGTGCCAGCAGTGAAGCCATATACGCTTTTGGGGCCGGGGAGCTGTTTTTT

j_gene: TRBJ2-3
abundance: .
v_gene: TRBV7-2
d_gene: TRBD2
CDR3aa: CASSPTLAGGLADTQYF
CDR3nt: TGTGCCAGCAGCCCCACGCTAGCGGGGGGATTAGCAGATACGCAGTATTTT

j_gene: TRBJ1-5
abundance: .
v_gene: TRBV28
d_gene: .
CDR3aa: CASSWVSGDQPQHF
CDR3nt: TGTGCCAGCAGTTGGGTGTCAGGAGATCAGCCCCAGCATTTT

j_gene: TRBJ2-6
abundance: few
v_gene: TRBV4-2
d_gene: TRBD1
CDR3aa: CASSQDDGQGASGANVLTF
CDR3nt: TGTGCCAGCAGCCAAGACGACGGACAGGGGGCTTCTGGGGCCAACGTCCTGACTTTC

j_gene: TRBJ1-5
abundance: .
v_gene: TRBV7-8
d_gene: .
CDR3aa: CASSGEGLISPQHF
CDR3nt: TGTGCCAGCAGCGGAGAAGGCCTAATCTCGCCCCAGCATTTT

j_gene: TRBJ2-3
abundance: .
v_gene: TRBV7-2
d_gene: .
CDR3aa: CASNSYVADTQYF
CDR3nt: TGTGCCAGCAATTCCTACGTCGCAGATACGCAGTATTTT

j_gene: TRBJ1-2
abundance: .
v_gene: TRBV4-2
d_gene: TRBD1
CDR3aa: CASSQGDSPGGYTF
CDR3nt: TGTGCCAGCAGCCAAGGGGACAGCCCCGGTGGCTACACCTTC

j_gene: TRBJ2-1
abundance: .
v_gene: TRBV29-1
d_gene: .
CDR3aa: CSVARTTNNEQFF
CDR3nt: TGCAGCGTTGCCAGGACAACGAACAATGAGCAGTTCTTC

j_gene: TRBJ1-5
abundance: .
v_gene: TRBV27
d_gene: .
CDR3aa: CASSFGGAQPQHF
CDR3nt: TGTGCCAGCAGTTTTGGTGGGGCTCAGCCCCAGCATTTT

j_gene: TRBJ1-1
abundance: few
v_gene: TRBV5-1
d_gene: .
CDR3aa: CASSSTTGNTEAFF
CDR3nt: TGCGCCAGCAGCTCGACTACAGGGAACACTGAAGCTTTCTTT

j_gene: TRBJ2-1
abundance: .
v_gene: TRBV28
d_gene: .
CDR3aa: CASSSTKLSGGGWDYNEQFF
CDR3nt: TGTGCCAGCAGTTCCACGAAACTTTCAGGGGGAGGGTGGGACTACAATGAGCAGTTCTTC

j_gene: TRBJ2-5
abundance: .
v_gene: TRBV7-6
d_gene: TRBD1
CDR3aa: CASSFAGGTQYF
CDR3nt: TGTGCCAGCAGCTTCGCAGGGGGGACCCAGTACTTC

j_gene: TRBJ2-5
abundance: .
v_gene: TRBV5-1
d_gene: .
CDR3aa: CASSLAGQQETQYF
CDR3nt: TGCGCCAGCAGCTTGGCCGGGCAGCAAGAGACCCAGTACTTC

j_gene: TRBJ1-2
abundance: few
v_gene: TRBV6-5
d_gene: .
CDR3aa: CASRTSGRYGYTF
CDR3nt: TGTGCCAGCAGGACATCAGGGAGGTATGGCTACACCTTC

j_gene: TRBJ1-2
abundance: once
v_gene: TRBV4-2
d_gene: .
CDR3aa: CASSPRTQQGGLIGYTF
CDR3nt: TGTGCCAGCAGCCCCCGAACACAACAGGGCGGCTTAATTGGCTACACCTTC

j_gene: TRBJ2-7
abundance: few
v_gene: TRBV2
d_gene: .
CDR3aa: CASSQTFFYEQYF
CDR3nt: TGTGCCAGCAGTCAGACCTTCTTCTACGAGCAGTACTTC

j_gene: TRBJ2-7
abundance: few
v_gene: TRBV18
d_gene: TRBD1
CDR3aa: CASSPRRQGMNEQYF
CDR3nt: TGTGCCAGCTCACCACGGCGACAGGGGATGAACGAGCAGTACTTC

j_gene: TRBJ1-4
abundance: .
v_gene: TRBV5-1
d_gene: .
CDR3aa: CASSLPGVNEKLFF
CDR3nt: TGCGCCAGCAGCTTGCCCGGAGTTAATGAAAAACTGTTTTTT

j_gene: TRBJ1-1
abundance: few
v_gene: TRBV6-4
d_gene: TRBD1
CDR3aa: CASSFTGGDTEAFF
CDR3nt: TGTGCCAGCAGCTTTACAGGGGGTGACACTGAAGCTTTCTTT

j_gene: TRBJ2-7
abundance: .
v_gene: TRBV6-5
d_gene: .
CDR3aa: CASRDRNSYEQYF
CDR3nt: TGTGCCAGCAGAGACAGGAACTCCTACGAGCAGTACTTC

j_gene: TRBJ2-2
abundance: once
v_gene: TRBV7-3
d_gene: .
CDR3aa: CASSFGGELFF
CDR3nt: TGTGCCAGCAGCTTCGGCGGGGAGCTGTTTTTT

j_gene: TRBJ2-7
abundance: .
v_gene: TRBV7-9
d_gene: TRBD1
CDR3aa: CASSSGQGQIYEQYF
CDR3nt: TGTGCCAGCAGCTCTGGACAGGGGCAAATCTACGAGCAGTACTTC

j_gene: TRBJ2-3
abundance: .
v_gene: TRBV27
d_gene: .
CDR3aa: CASSLSWGSDTQYF
CDR3nt: TGTGCCAGCAGTTTATCGTGGGGCTCAGATACGCAGTATTTT

j_gene: TRBJ1-3
abundance: few
v_gene: TRBV28
d_gene: .
CDR3aa: CASTLASFSGNTIYF
CDR3nt: TGTGCCAGCACCCTGGCCAGCTTCTCTGGAAACACCATATATTTT

j_gene: TRBJ2-2
abundance: .
v_gene: TRBV2
d_gene: TRBD2
CDR3aa: CASSVEGGTNTGELFF
CDR3nt: TGTGCCAGCAGTGTAGAGGGAGGGACTAACACCGGGGAGCTGTTTTTT

j_gene: TRBJ2-7
abundance: few
v_gene: TRBV11-3
d_gene: TRBD1
CDR3aa: CASSPQGATYEQYF
CDR3nt: TGTGCCAGCAGCCCCCAGGGGGCGACCTACGAGCAGTACTTC

j_gene: TRBJ2-3
abundance: few
v_gene: TRBV18
d_gene: .
CDR3aa: CASSPGSGTDTQYF
CDR3nt: TGTGCCAGCTCACCAGGCTCCGGCACAGATACGCAGTATTTT

j_gene: TRBJ1-3
abundance: few
v_gene: TRBV7-7
d_gene: TRBD1
CDR3aa: CASSLGQGDTIYF
CDR3nt: TGTGCCAGCAGCTTGGGACAGGGGGACACCATATATTTT

j_gene: TRBJ2-3
abundance: .
v_gene: TRBV18
d_gene: .
CDR3aa: CASSPRGTDTQYF
CDR3nt: TGTGCCAGCTCACCCAGGGGCACAGATACGCAGTATTTT

j_gene: TRBJ1-2
abundance: .
v_gene: TRBV30
d_gene: .
CDR3aa: CAWSSGNYGYTF
CDR3nt: TGTGCCTGGAGCTCAGGCAACTATGGCTACACCTTC

j_gene: TRBJ2-5
abundance: .
v_gene: TRBV30
d_gene: .
CDR3aa: CAWSVPKIGLQETQYF
CDR3nt: TGTGCCTGGAGTGTACCCAAAATTGGTCTCCAAGAGACCCAGTACTTC

j_gene: TRBJ2-5
abundance: .
v_gene: TRBV2
d_gene: .
CDR3aa: CASSYGGGTKYNF
CDR3nt: TGTGCCAGCAGTTACGGGGGAGGAACCAAGTACAACTTC

j_gene: TRBJ2-7
abundance: few
v_gene: TRBV28
d_gene: .
CDR3aa: CASSPTPYEQYF
CDR3nt: TGTGCCAGCAGTCCTACCCCCTACGAGCAGTACTTC

j_gene: TRBJ2-7
abundance: .
v_gene: TRBV28
d_gene: TRBD1
CDR3aa: CASIPTGDTYEQYF
CDR3nt: TGTGCCAGCATTCCGACAGGGGACACCTACGAGCAGTACTTC

j_gene: TRBJ2-7
abundance: .
v_gene: TRBV13
d_gene: .
CDR3aa: CASSLLRGSYEQYF
CDR3nt: TGTGCCAGCAGCTTACTGAGGGGTTCCTACGAGCAGTACTTC

j_gene: TRBJ1-2
abundance: few
v_gene: TRBV5-4
d_gene: TRBD1
CDR3aa: CASSPWDSYGYTF
CDR3nt: TGTGCCAGCAGCCCCTGGGACAGCTATGGCTACACCTTC

j_gene: TRBJ1-1
abundance: few
v_gene: TRBV18
d_gene: .
CDR3aa: CASSPQGMNTEAFF
CDR3nt: TGTGCCAGCTCACCCCAGGGGATGAACACTGAAGCTTTCTTT

j_gene: TRBJ2-1
abundance: few
v_gene: TRBV9
d_gene: .
CDR3aa: CASSGSVFSSYNEQFF
CDR3nt: TGTGCCAGCAGCGGATCAGTGTTTAGCTCCTACAATGAGCAGTTCTTC

j_gene: TRBJ2-6
abundance: .
v_gene: TRBV28
d_gene: TRBD1
CDR3aa: CASIKGGTGANVLTF
CDR3nt: TGTGCCAGCATAAAAGGGGGCACTGGGGCCAACGTCCTGACTTTC

j_gene: TRBJ1-2
abundance: .
v_gene: TRBV7-2
d_gene: .
CDR3aa: CASSLLGEDYGYTF
CDR3nt: TGTGCCAGCAGCTTACTCGGGGAGGACTATGGCTACACCTTC

j_gene: TRBJ2-3
abundance: .
v_gene: TRBV11-1
d_gene: .
CDR3aa: CASSFRSTDTQYF
CDR3nt: TGTGCCAGCAGCTTCCGAAGCACAGATACGCAGTATTTT

j_gene: TRBJ1-2
abundance: once
v_gene: TRBV6-1
d_gene: TRBD1
CDR3aa: CASSPTGVGYGYTF
CDR3nt: TGTGCCAGCAGCCCAACAGGGGTGGGGTATGGCTACACCTTC

j_gene: TRBJ2-3
abundance: .
v_gene: TRBV7-9
d_gene: TRBD2
CDR3aa: CASSLGTSGSVADTQYF
CDR3nt: TGTGCCAGCAGCTTAGGGACTAGCGGGAGTGTCGCAGATACGCAGTATTTT

j_gene: TRBJ2-1
abundance: few
v_gene: TRBV14
d_gene: .
CDR3aa: CASSQTNLDEQFF
CDR3nt: TGTGCCAGCAGCCAGACCAATCTCGATGAGCAGTTCTTC

j_gene: TRBJ2-7
abundance: few
v_gene: TRBV30
d_gene: TRBD1
CDR3aa: CAWSVRGQGAYEQYF
CDR3nt: TGTGCCTGGAGTGTACGGGGACAGGGGGCGTACGAGCAGTACTTC

j_gene: TRBJ1-4
abundance: .
v_gene: TRBV6-5
d_gene: .
CDR3aa: CASSWGGFTNEKLFF
CDR3nt: TGTGCCAGCTCCTGGGGGGGGTTTACTAATGAAAAACTGTTTTTT

j_gene: TRBJ1-1
abundance: .
v_gene: TRBV19
d_gene: .
CDR3aa: CASSPAPNTEAFF
CDR3nt: TGTGCCAGTAGTCCGGCCCCGAACACTGAAGCTTTCTTT

j_gene: TRBJ1-2
abundance: .
v_gene: TRBV6-5
d_gene: TRBD1
CDR3aa: CASSRDRGYGYTF
CDR3nt: TGTGCCAGCAGCCGGGACAGGGGTTATGGCTACACCTTC